Following are 28 T cell receptor beta chains from one sample sequenced in a study of metastatic and nonmetastatic thyroid tumors. Each patient went into thyroid surgery without having received any treatment. TCRdb re-called the PCR reads with MiXCR. The table has around 37,000 clones, under 25% seen once. The sequenced material came from blood. The receptor set was obtained from a female donor with papillary thyroid cancer or a benign thyroid nodule (not recorded which). Some clones in this sample may be carry-over from other donors' samples.

This clone showed up many times. The V and J genes are TRBV20-1 and TRBJ2-3, with a possible D match to TRBD2 (5 bases). This CDR3 is 12 amino acids long. V dropped 4 bases and J dropped 5 bases, with 10 bases sitting between them. CDR1 and CDR2 (germline): DFQATT, SNEGSKA (reference sequence). CDR3 bases: TGCAGTGCTATGGGGAGTAGAGATACGCAGTATTTT. It is translated as CSAMGSRDTQYF.

This clone was seen ten or more times. The CDR3 is CASSVLPHNEQFF. CDR3 nucleotides: TGTGCCAGCAGTGTTCTACCTCACAATGAGCAGTTCTTC. This chain joins TRBV2 and TRBJ2-1; D is uncertain. Germline CDR1 is SNHLY and CDR2 is FYNNEI. With 4 bases removed from V and 5 bases from J, the gap between germline ends came to 9 bases. The CDR3 loop spans 13 amino acids.

Turning to this clone: With a much larger clone just one base away, this may be a read error. The chain joins TRBV20-1 to TRBJ2-3; no firm D call. CDR3 length equals 13 residues. Germline V CDR1 and CDR2: DFQATT, SNEGSKA (reference sequence). Deletions cut 3 bases from V and 0 bases from J, with 7 bases between. The CDR3 region is CSARGYSTDTQYF. CDR3 bases: TGCAGTGCTAGGGGGTACAGCACAGATACGCAGTATTTT.

The sample holds many counts of this clone. The sample carries other DNA sequences with the same CDR3. The V call is TRBV28, the J call TRBJ1-4; D not resolved. CDR1 and CDR2 (germline): MDHEN, SYDVKM. The CDR3 is 11 residues long. V was pared by 6 bases and J by 4 bases, with 3 bases between. This CDR3 is CASSVNEKLFF. CDR3 DNA: TGTGCCAGCAGCGTTAATGAAAAACTGTTTTTT.

In its sample, this clone is medium-sized. This sequence joins TRBV6-1 and TRBJ2-5; tentative D call: TRBD2 (6 bases). The CDR3 is made up of 14 amino acids. V shed 1 base and J shed 4 bases, with 10 bases lying between them. The germline V gene has CDR1 MNHNS and CDR2 SASEGT. CDR3 sequence (DNA): TGTGCCAGCAGTGAAGGGGGGGTGGGAGAGACCCAGTACTTC. It yields the protein CASSEGGVGETQYF.

This clone was detected ten times or more. The V gene is TRBV30, the J gene TRBJ2-7, with D unclear. The CDR3 runs 14 residues. V shed 2 bases and J shed 0 bases, with 11 bases lying between them. CDR1 is GTSNPN, CDR2 SVGIG, per germline (reference sequence). This CDR3 reads CAWSSGISSYEQYF. CDR3 nucleotides: TGTGCCTGGAGTTCTGGTATAAGCTCCTACGAGCAGTACTTC.

This clone was detected many times. A much larger clone sits a single nucleotide away, making a read error possible. The chain employs TRBV6-1 and TRBJ2-3; 9 bases line up with TRBD2. Trimming removed 7 bases from V and 0 bases from J; junction bases left unmatched: 5. CDR1 is MNHNS, CDR2 SASEGT, per germline. This CDR3 contains 15 residues. Here the CDR3 reads CASILAGSSTDTQYF. The CDR3 DNA reads as TGTGCCAGCATCCTAGCGGGGTCTAGCACAGATACGCAGTATTTT.

As concerns this clone: Distinct nucleotide sequences in the sample also encode this CDR3. The chain links TRBV7-2 to TRBJ1-2; 8 bases map to TRBD1. The CDR3 extends over 13 amino acids. The V gene end was trimmed by 11 bases and the J gene end by 4 bases; junction bases not matched to a gene: 9. From germline, CDR1 is SGHTA and CDR2 FQGNSA. This CDR3 is CAGSSGQGYGYTF. DNA for the CDR3: TGTGCCGGAAGCTCAGGACAGGGCTATGGCTACACCTTC. Drawing the rest from reference TRBV7-2 and TRBJ1-2, the complete variable domain is GAGVSQSPSNKVTEKGKDVELRCDPISGHTALYWYRQSLGQGLEFLIYFQGNSAPDKSGLPSDRFSAERTGGSVSTLTIQRTQQEDSAVYLCAGSSGQGYGYTFGSGTRLTVV.

The table lists this clone with a few counts. The chain recombines TRBV20-1 with TRBJ2-1; the match to TRBD2 covers 8 bases. The CDR3 length is 16 residues. The germline gives CDR1 DFQATT, CDR2 SNEGSKA (reference sequence). V trimming: 7 bases; J trimming: 3 bases; junction bases outside the gene matches: 14. Here the CDR3 DNA reads TGCAGTGTTAAGGGACTAGAGGGATTACTCTACAATGAGCAGTTCTTC. The encoded protein is CSVKGLEGLLYNEQFF.

The genes are TRBV6-5 and TRBJ2-7; 8 bases are a match to TRBD1. CDR3 size: 15 residues. V trimming: 0 bases; J trimming: 2 bases; junction bases outside the gene matches: 3. Germline CDR1 is MNHEY and CDR2 is SVGAGI. The CDR3: CASSYSTGAAYEQYF. The CDR3 DNA follows: TGTGCCAGCAGTTACTCGACAGGGGCGGCCTACGAGCAGTACTTC.

This clone is medium-sized in the sample. The chain recombines TRBV6-5 with TRBJ1-1, with D hard to call. Trimming left V 3 bases short and J 1 base short, with 12 bases between. This CDR3 contains 15 residues. The germline CDR1 and CDR2 sequences are MNHEY and SVGAGI. The CDR3 region has the DNA TGTGCCAGCAGTTATAGTTCGTCAAGGAACACTGAAGCTTTCTTT. It specifies CASSYSSSRNTEAFF.

This clone was counted many times. The chain links TRBV7-9 to TRBJ2-5; no definite D call. V was trimmed by 6 bases and J by 3 bases, leaving 5 bases between them. Germline V gene lookup returns CDR1 SEHNR and CDR2 FQNEAQ (reference sequence). This CDR3 is built from 11 residues. The CDR3 DNA reads as TGTGCCAGCAGTTTAAAAGAGACCCAGTACTTC. Its protein is CASSLKETQYF.

This clone was seen many times. This sample includes further DNA sequences coding for the same CDR3. The rearrangement joins TRBV30 to TRBJ2-3; D gene ambiguous. The CDR3 has 12 residues. Deletions cut 2 bases from V and 4 bases from J, with 7 bases between. Germline CDR1 GTSNPN, CDR2 SVGIG (reference sequence). The CDR3 sequence: CAWSLAADTQYF. DNA of the CDR3: TGTGCCTGGAGTTTAGCAGCAGATACGCAGTATTTT.

CDR3 loop: CASRAAVSPGFF. The CDR3 DNA follows: TGTGCCAGCAGGGCTGCAGTGTCTCCGGGTTTCTTT. V gene TRBV28 combines with J gene TRBJ1-1; D is ambiguous. The germline CDR1 and CDR2 sequences are MDHEN and SYDVKM. Trimming left V 6 bases short and J 13 bases short, with 18 bases between. The CDR3 totals 12 residues.

A remark on this clone: Just one base apart from a much larger clone, this may be a read error. The sample has other DNA sequences that encode this CDR3 too. The CDR3 region is CASSPSQGAGETQYF. DNA for the CDR3: TGTGCAAGCAGCCCTAGTCAGGGGGCTGGGGAGACCCAGTACTTC. The chain links TRBV4-2 to TRBJ2-5, with 8 bases lining up with TRBD1. CDR1 LGHNA and CDR2 YNFKEQ come from the germline V gene. The CDR3 sequence is 15 residues long.

This clone was detected only a few times. The rearrangement uses TRBV2 and TRBJ2-7; 16 bases are a match to TRBD2. The CDR3 has 19 residues. V shed 3 bases and J 3 bases; nucleotides not matched to a gene: 11. Germline-derived CDR1 and CDR2 are SNHLY and FYNNEI. The CDR3 nucleotides are TGTGCCAGCAGTGATGAGTGGGGACTAGCGGGAGGGGAGGGCTACGAGCAGTACTTC. As protein: CASSDEWGLAGGEGYEQYF. Combining the CDR3 with reference TRBV2 and TRBJ2-7 gives the whole variable domain EPEVTQTPSHQVTQMGQEVILRCVPISNHLYFYWYRQILGQKVEFLVSFYNNEISEKSEIFDDQFSVERPDGSNFTLKIRSTKLEDSAMYFCASSDEWGLAGGEGYEQYFGPGTRLTVT.

Regarding this clone: Being one base from a much bigger clone, this may be a read error. Other DNA sequences of this sample code for an identical CDR3. V gene TRBV2 combines with J gene TRBJ2-3; 9 positions match TRBD2. The germline V gene has CDR1 SNHLY and CDR2 FYNNEI. This CDR3 is 18 amino acids long. After removal of 7 bases from V and 0 bases from J, the junction contained 14 bases not matched to a gene. The CDR3 region is CASNPAGGLVGSTDTQYF. DNA of the CDR3: TGTGCCAGCAACCCAGCGGGAGGCCTCGTCGGGAGCACAGATACGCAGTATTTT.

The sample holds many counts of this clone. This rearrangement joins TRBV5-1 to TRBJ2-7; TRBD2 agrees at 10 bases. Germline V gene lookup returns CDR1 SGHRS and CDR2 YFSETQ. The V segment lost 3 bases and the J segment 5 bases; nucleotides outside the gene matches: 8. The CDR3 consists of 15 residues. CDR3 nucleotide sequence: TGCGCCAGCAGCTCAGTAGCGGGAGGTTTGGACGAGCAGTACTTC. The encoded protein is CASSSVAGGLDEQYF.

The genes are TRBV20-1 and TRBJ1-2; D unclear. This CDR3 has 10 residues. CDR1 is DFQATT, CDR2 SNEGSKA, per germline (reference sequence). Trimming removed 1 base at V and 7 bases at J, with 4 bases between. The CDR3 spells CSARAGGYTF. Written as DNA, the CDR3 is TGCAGTGCTAGAGCGGGTGGCTACACCTTC.

V gene TRBV12-3 or TRBV12-4 combines with J gene TRBJ1-5; perhaps TRBD1 as D (6 bases). Trimming removed 10 bases from V and 4 bases from J, with 14 bases in between. The CDR3 is 13 residues long. In nucleotides, the CDR3 is TGTGCCAACAGAACGACAGGTAATCAGCCCCAGCATTTT. Its protein is CANRTTGNQPQHF.

This clone has a handful of counts. The chain has TRBV7-9 and TRBJ1-1, with D perhaps matching TRBD1 (6 bases). In germline, CDR1 is SEHNR, CDR2 FQNEAQ (reference sequence). There are 14 residues in the CDR3. V was trimmed by 4 bases and J by 4 bases, leaving 13 bases between them. CDR3 in DNA: TGTGCCAGCAGCTCCTATACAGGGACCACTGAAGCTTTCTTT. It translates to CASSSYTGTTEAFF.

V gene TRBV12-3 or TRBV12-4 combines with J gene TRBJ1-5, with unresolved D. V lost 2 bases and J lost 2, with 10 bases in between. The length of the CDR3 is 15 residues. The CDR3 is CASSLRGNGNQPQHF. As DNA, the CDR3 is TGTGCCAGCAGTTTACGGGGTAACGGCAATCAGCCCCAGCATTTT.

This clone showed up many times. The same CDR3 arises from other DNA sequences in this sample as well. The chain combines TRBV20-1 with TRBJ1-2, with a tentative D call TRBD1 (5 bases). The CDR3 runs 16 residues. V gave up 1 base and J gave up 7 bases, with 22 bases separating them. CDR1 is DFQATT, CDR2 SNEGSKA, per germline (reference sequence). Written as DNA, the CDR3 is TGCAGTGCTAGAGTTCCTAGGGTGGGGCCATCCCCTGGCTACACCTTC. Protein: CSARVPRVGPSPGYTF.

This clone occurred many times. This chain joins TRBV25-1 and TRBJ1-5; D is possibly TRBD1 (5 bases). The CDR3 covers 14 residues. From germline, CDR1 is MGHDK and CDR2 SYGVNS. Trimming pared 2 bases from V and 4 bases from J, leaving 9 bases between. CDR3 coding DNA: TGTGCCAGCAGTGAAATTGGGGGGAATCAGCCCCAGCATTTT. This gives the protein CASSEIGGNQPQHF.

V and J are TRBV18 and TRBJ2-1; 9 bases are a match to TRBD2. Germline loops: CDR1 KGHSH, CDR2 LQKENI. V shed 4 bases and J 2 bases; nucleotides not matched to a gene: 12. The CDR3 runs to 18 residues. The CDR3 spells CASSHRVSGRMTYNEQFF. The CDR3 coding sequence is TGTGCCAGCTCACACAGGGTTAGCGGGAGAATGACCTACAATGAGCAGTTCTTC.

This chain connects TRBV6-1 to TRBJ1-2; D is unclear. The germline V gene encodes CDR1 MNHNS and CDR2 SASEGT. V shed 3 bases and J shed 8 bases, with 16 bases lying between them. The CDR3 contains 14 residues. The CDR3 nucleotides are TGTGCCAGCAGTGATAAGACATTACTCGTCGGCTACACCTTC. Protein sequence: CASSDKTLLVGYTF.

The chain combines TRBV6-1 with TRBJ2-3; maybe TRBD1 (6 bases). The CDR3 spans 14 residues. Germline assignment: CDR1 MNHNS and CDR2 SASEGT. Trimming shortened V by 1 base and J by 4 bases, and 9 bases separated the two germline ends. DNA for the CDR3: TGTGCCAGCAGTGAAGTGGCAGGGGCAGATACGCAGTATTTT. Protein sequence: CASSEVAGADTQYF.

In this sample, this clone turned up many times. This chain uses TRBV20-1 with TRBJ2-5; 8 bases fit TRBD1. This CDR3 is 15 amino acids long. Germline CDR1 is DFQATT and CDR2 is SNEGSKA (reference sequence). Trimming removed 0 bases from V and 3 bases from J; junction bases left unmatched: 6. In nucleotides, the CDR3 is TGCAGTGCTAGAGATCTTCAGGGGGCAGAAGAGACCCAGTACTTC. Protein sequence: CSARDLQGAEETQYF.